The rows below give T cell receptor beta chains drawn from one sample of a study of blood T cells in healthy people across ages. Via MiXCR, TCRdb re-called the 5' RACE reads, giving one row per CDR3 protein. The profile shows about 1.5 million distinct CDR3 sequences, approximately 43% of them singletons. Sequencing input: blood. The receptors originated from a woman under 30 in good health. The CDR3 runs from the conserved cysteine through the conserved F or W. The order of the fields is V gene, J gene, clone size, D gene, CDR3 DNA, CDR3 protein. D genes are given only for firm matches. The size field is filled for only some rows; it gives once, few, many or a size class.

>TRBV7-9|TRBJ2-3|-|TRBD2
TGTGCCAGCAGCTTTCGGACTAGCGGGGGGACAGATACGCAGTATTTT
CASSFRTSGGTDTQYF
>TRBV9|TRBJ2-1|-|-
TGTGCCAGCAGCGCGGACGGGGACTCCTACAATGAGCAGTTCTTC
CASSADGDSYNEQFF
>TRBV11-2|TRBJ2-7|-|TRBD2
TGTGCCAGCAGCTTGTCTAGCGGGGGGGCCGGTGAGCAGTACTTC
CASSLSSGGAGEQYF
>TRBV5-1|TRBJ2-2|-|TRBD1
TGCGCCAGCAGCTCCGGGACAGGGGCCGGGGAGCTGTTTTTT
CASSSGTGAGELFF
>TRBV20-1|TRBJ2-3|few|-
TGCAGTGCTAGTCGGCCACCACGAGATACGCAGTATTTT
CSASRPPRDTQYF
>TRBV7-9|TRBJ2-7|-|-
TGTGCCAGCAGCTTAGGACAGGAGGGATGGTACGAGCAGTACTTC
CASSLGQEGWYEQYF
>TRBV27|TRBJ2-7|few|TRBD2
TGTGCCAGCAGTTCCGGACTAGACTCCTACAATGAGCAGTACTTC
CASSSGLDSYNEQYF
>TRBV7-8|TRBJ2-3|-|-
TGTGCCAGCAGCTTACGGTGGGCAGATACGCAGTATTTT
CASSLRWADTQYF
>TRBV25-1|TRBJ2-5|-|TRBD2
TGTGCCAGCAGTGAAGGAAGCGGGAGTGGCCCCTACAATGAGCAGTACTTC
CASSEGSGSGPYNEQYF
>TRBV9|TRBJ2-5|-|-
TGTGCCAGCAGCGCCGGGGATTCCAGCGAGACCCAGTACTTC
CASSAGDSSETQYF
>TRBV20-1|TRBJ2-7|once|-
TGCAGTGCTAGATCCCTGTTTGGGTCATTCTACAATGAGCAGTACTTC
CSARSLFGSFYNEQYF
>TRBV10-3|TRBJ2-2|few|-
TGTGCCATCAGTGACGGAATACGGGGCACCGGGGAGCTGTTTTTT
CAISDGIRGTGELFF
>TRBV18|TRBJ2-1|-|-
TGTGCCAGCTCCTTCCCACCCCATAACAATGAGCAGTTCTTC
CASSFPPHNNEQFF
>TRBV7-2|TRBJ2-1|many|-
TGTGCCAGCAGTTTTCTCAATGAGCAGTTCTTC
CASSFLNEQFF
>TRBV6-6|TRBJ2-1|few|-
TGTGCCAGCAGTTACGCGGGGCTCTACAATGAGCAGTTCTTC
CASSYAGLYNEQFF
>TRBV28|TRBJ2-1|-|-
TGTGCCAGCCAAGGAAGGGAAAGTGATGAGCAGTTCTTC
CASQGRESDEQFF
>TRBV20-1|TRBJ2-2|-|-
TGCAGTGCTCCCCCTTCGGGCCTTTCCGGGACCGGGGAGCTGTTTTTT
CSAPPSGLSGTGELFF
>TRBV18|TRBJ2-3|few|-
TGTGCCAGCTCACCTTGGACAGAAGATACGCAGTATTTT
CASSPWTEDTQYF
>TRBV28|TRBJ2-5|few|-
TGTGCCAGCAGTTTCCTTTGGGAAGAAGAGACCCAGTACTTC
CASSFLWEEETQYF
>TRBV4-1|TRBJ2-3|-|-
TGCGCCAGCAGCCAAGAAGGGGGGGTGGTCACAGATACGCAGTATTTT
CASSQEGGVVTDTQYF
>TRBV12-3/TRBV12-4|TRBJ2-5|-|-
TGTGCCAGCAGTTTATATTTGGGGGGCCAGGAGACCCAGTACTTC
CASSLYLGGQETQYF
>TRBV7-9|TRBJ2-3|many|TRBD2
TGTGCCAGCAGCTTGGAAACTAGCGGAGTAGATACGCAGTATTTT
CASSLETSGVDTQYF
>TRBV7-9|TRBJ2-7|-|-
TGTGCCAGCAGCTTAGTCTTTGAGTCAGGATACGAGCAGTACTTC
CASSLVFESGYEQYF
>TRBV4-3|TRBJ2-1|-|TRBD1
TGCGCCAGCAGCCAAACCACAGGGGGCCGGTACAATGAGCAGTTCTTC
CASSQTTGGRYNEQFF
>TRBV19|TRBJ2-1|-|TRBD2
TGTGCCAGTAGTATTCTAGCGGGGGCTGAGCAGTTCTTC
CASSILAGAEQFF
>TRBV29-1|TRBJ2-5|-|TRBD1
TGCAGCGTTGAAGGGGACAGGGTCGAGGAGACCCAGTACTTC
CSVEGDRVEETQYF
>TRBV27|TRBJ2-1|-|TRBD2
TGTGCCAGCAGTATCGGGACTAGCGGCCACAATGAGCAGTTCTTC
CASSIGTSGHNEQFF
>TRBV7-6|TRBJ2-3|-|-
TGTGCCAGCAGCCCGAGTGGGGAGCTCACAGATACGCAGTATTTT
CASSPSGELTDTQYF
>TRBV10-3|TRBJ1-1|-|TRBD1
TGTGCCATCAGTGGTCCGAACCCGGGACAGGGGATGAACACTGAAGCTTTCTTT
CAISGPNPGQGMNTEAFF
>TRBV6-2/TRBV6-3|TRBJ1-1|once|-
TGTGCCAGCAGTTACGGGGTCCCAAGGAACACTGAAGCTTTCTTT
CASSYGVPRNTEAFF
>TRBV9|TRBJ1-6|-|TRBD1
TGTGCCAGCAGCGCACAAGGGGACAGCTATAATTCACCCCTCCACTTT
CASSAQGDSYNSPLHF
>TRBV4-3|TRBJ1-2|-|-
TGCGCCAGCAGCCAAGATCGAAGGGGCCCTGATGACTATGGCTACACCTTC
CASSQDRRGPDDYGYTF
>TRBV7-9|TRBJ2-1|-|TRBD2
TGTGCCAGCAGCCCCCTTTCCGGGGGGGCCTACAATGAGCAGTTCTTC
CASSPLSGGAYNEQFF
>TRBV4-1|TRBJ1-2|few|TRBD1
TGCGCCAGCAGCCAAGAACAGGGGAATCACTATGGCTACACCTTC
CASSQEQGNHYGYTF
>TRBV15|TRBJ2-3|few|-
TGTGCCACCAGCAGAGCGGATCGCGCAGGGTTGTCCCGAGATGGCACAGATACGCAGTATTTT
CATSRADRAGLSRDGTDTQYF
>TRBV12-3/TRBV12-4|TRBJ2-7|-|-
TGTGCCAGCCCTCGATCACAGACGGGGGGCTCCTACGAGAAGTACTTC
CASPRSQTGGSYEKYF
>TRBV29-1|TRBJ1-2|-|TRBD1
TGCAGCGTTGAGGGACAGGGCCATGGCTACACCTTC
CSVEGQGHGYTF
>TRBV20-1|TRBJ2-1|-|TRBD2
TGCAGTGCTTTATCTAGCGGGAGCTTCGATGAGCAGTTCTTC
CSALSSGSFDEQFF
>TRBV3-1|TRBJ2-3|-|-
TGTGCCAGCAGCCAAGATGTACGGACCGGAGAGGATACGCAGTATTTT
CASSQDVRTGEDTQYF
>TRBV5-1|TRBJ1-2|few|-
TGCGCCAGCAGCTTGCCAGGGGATTTGGATGGCTACACCTTC
CASSLPGDLDGYTF